The entry that follows covers one T cell receptor beta chain sequence. TCRdb re-analysed the RT-PCR reads in MiXCR, keeping a single row per CDR3 protein. This table has 540,000 or so distinct CDR3 sequences, 13% appearing once. These data are taken from a study of response to subunit inactivated influenza vaccine. With 0 bases clipped from V and 4 bases from J, the junction kept 8 bases outside the gene matches. Per germline, CDR1 LGHNA and CDR2 YSLEER. This CDR3 contains 18 residues. The specimen was PBMCs from blood, collected 35 to 45 days after vaccination. This chain uses TRBV4-3 with TRBJ2-2; TRBD2 matches at 10 bases. The receptor was derived from a man aged 45-65 years who received an inactivated influenza vaccine. The CDR3 DNA reads TGCGCCAGCAGCCAAGATCTGGGGCTAGCGGGAGTCACCGGGGAGCTGTTTTTT. Residues: CASSQDLGLAGVTGELFF.